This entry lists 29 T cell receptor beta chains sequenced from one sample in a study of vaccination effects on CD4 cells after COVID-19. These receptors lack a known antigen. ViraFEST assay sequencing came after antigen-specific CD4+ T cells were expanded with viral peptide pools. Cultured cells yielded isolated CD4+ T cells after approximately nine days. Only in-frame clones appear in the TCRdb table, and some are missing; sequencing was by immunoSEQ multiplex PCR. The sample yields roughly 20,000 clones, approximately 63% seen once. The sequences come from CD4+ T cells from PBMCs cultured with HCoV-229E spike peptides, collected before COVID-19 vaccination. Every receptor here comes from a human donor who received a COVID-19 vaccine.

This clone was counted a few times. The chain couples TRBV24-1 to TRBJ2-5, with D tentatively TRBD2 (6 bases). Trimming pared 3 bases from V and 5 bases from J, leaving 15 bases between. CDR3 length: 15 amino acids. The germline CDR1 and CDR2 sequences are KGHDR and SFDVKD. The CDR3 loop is CATSDASGGRETQYF. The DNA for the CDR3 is TGTGCCACCAGTGATGCTTCCGGGGGACGGGAGACCCAGTACTTC.

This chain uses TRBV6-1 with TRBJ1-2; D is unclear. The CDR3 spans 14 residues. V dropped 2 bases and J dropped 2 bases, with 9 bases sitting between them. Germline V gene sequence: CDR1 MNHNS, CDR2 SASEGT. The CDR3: CASSESNKNYGYTF. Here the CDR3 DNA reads TGTGCCAGCAGTGAATCTAACAAAAACTATGGCTACACCTTC.

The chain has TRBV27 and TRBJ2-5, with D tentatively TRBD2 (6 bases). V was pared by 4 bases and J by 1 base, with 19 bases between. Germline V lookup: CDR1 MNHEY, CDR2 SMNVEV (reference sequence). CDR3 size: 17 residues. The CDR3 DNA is TGTGCCAGCAGTTCCATCATGGAGGGCCGGGGCCAAGAGACCCAGTACTTC. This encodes CASSSIMEGRGQETQYF.

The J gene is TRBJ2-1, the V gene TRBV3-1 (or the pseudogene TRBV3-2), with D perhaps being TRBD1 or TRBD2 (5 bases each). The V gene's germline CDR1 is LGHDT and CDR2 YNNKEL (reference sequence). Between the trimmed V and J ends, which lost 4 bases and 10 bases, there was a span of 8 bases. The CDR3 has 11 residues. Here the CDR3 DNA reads TGTGCCAGCAGCCTCCGGGACGAGCAGTTCTTC. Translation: CASSLRDEQFF.

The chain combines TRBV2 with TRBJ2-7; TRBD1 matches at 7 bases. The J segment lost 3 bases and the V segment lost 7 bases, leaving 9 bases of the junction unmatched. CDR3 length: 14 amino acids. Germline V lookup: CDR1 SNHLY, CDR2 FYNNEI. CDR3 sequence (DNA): TGTGCCAGCACCGCAGGGACAGTTGACTACGAGCAGTACTTC. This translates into CASTAGTVDYEQYF.

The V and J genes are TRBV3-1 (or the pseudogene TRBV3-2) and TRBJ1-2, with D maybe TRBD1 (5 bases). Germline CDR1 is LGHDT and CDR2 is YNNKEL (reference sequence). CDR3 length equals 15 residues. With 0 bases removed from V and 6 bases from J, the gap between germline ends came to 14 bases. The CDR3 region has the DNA TGTGCCAGCAGCCAAGATTCTGCCAGGGTGAATGGCTACACCTTC. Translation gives CASSQDSARVNGYTF.

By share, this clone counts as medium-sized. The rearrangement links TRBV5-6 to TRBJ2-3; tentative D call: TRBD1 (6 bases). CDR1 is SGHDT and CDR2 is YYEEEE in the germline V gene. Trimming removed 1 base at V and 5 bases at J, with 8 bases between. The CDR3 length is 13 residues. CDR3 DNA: TGTGCCAGCAGCTTGAAGGGGGAAGATACGCAGTATTTT. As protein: CASSLKGEDTQYF.

This CDR3 is CASSLFASFGEQYF. The CDR3, as DNA: TGTGCCAGCAGCTTGTTTGCCTCCTTCGGGGAGCAGTACTTC. V gene TRBV5-4 combines with J gene TRBJ2-7; the D is unclear. This CDR3 is 14 amino acids long. Trimming took off 1 base at V and 7 bases at J, with 15 bases between the two ends. From germline, CDR1 is SGHNT and CDR2 YYREEE (reference sequence).

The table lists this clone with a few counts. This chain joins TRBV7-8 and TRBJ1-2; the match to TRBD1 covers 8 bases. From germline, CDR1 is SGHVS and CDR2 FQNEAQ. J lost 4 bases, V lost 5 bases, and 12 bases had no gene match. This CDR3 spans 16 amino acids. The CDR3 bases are TGTGCCAGCAGCCCGCCCTTAGTAGGACAGGGCTATGGCTACACCTTC. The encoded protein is CASSPPLVGQGYGYTF.

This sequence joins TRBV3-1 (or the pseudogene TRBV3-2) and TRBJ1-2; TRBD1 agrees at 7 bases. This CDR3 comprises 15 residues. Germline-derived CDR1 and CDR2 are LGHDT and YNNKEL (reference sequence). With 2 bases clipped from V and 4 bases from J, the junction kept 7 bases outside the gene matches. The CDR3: CASSQKTGPLYGYTF. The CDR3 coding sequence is TGTGCCAGCAGCCAAAAGACAGGGCCCCTCTATGGCTACACCTTC.

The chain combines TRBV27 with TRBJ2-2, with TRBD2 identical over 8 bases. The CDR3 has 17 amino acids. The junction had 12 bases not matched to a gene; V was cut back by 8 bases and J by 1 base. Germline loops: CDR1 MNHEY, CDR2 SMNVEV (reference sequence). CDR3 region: CASPTRAGRENTGELFF. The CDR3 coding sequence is TGTGCCAGCCCGACCAGGGCCGGGAGGGAGAACACCGGGGAGCTGTTTTTT.

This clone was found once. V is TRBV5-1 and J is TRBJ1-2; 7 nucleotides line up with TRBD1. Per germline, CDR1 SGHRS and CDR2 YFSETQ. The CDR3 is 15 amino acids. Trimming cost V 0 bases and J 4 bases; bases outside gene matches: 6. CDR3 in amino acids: CASSLGATGSYGYTF. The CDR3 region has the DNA TGCGCCAGCAGCTTGGGGGCGACAGGGAGCTATGGCTACACCTTC. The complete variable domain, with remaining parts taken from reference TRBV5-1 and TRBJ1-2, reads KAGVTQTPRYLIKTRGQQVTLSCSPISGHRSVSWYQQTPGQGLQFLFEYFSETQRNKGNFPGRFSGRQFSNSRSEMNVSTLELGDSALYLCASSLGATGSYGYTFGSGTRLTVV.

The CDR3 DNA follows: TGTGCCAGCAGTGCTCAGGCGTCAGAAGCTTTCTTT. Its protein product is CASSAQASEAFF. V and J are TRBV2 and TRBJ1-1; no firm D call. V lost 4 bases and J 8 bases, leaving 11 bases between the germline ends. Looked up from germline, CDR1 is SNHLY and CDR2 is FYNNEI. The CDR3 runs 12 residues. The entire variable domain, with the rest obtained from reference TRBV2 and TRBJ1-1, is as follows: EPEVTQTPSHQVTQMGQEVILRCVPISNHLYFYWYRQILGQKVEFLVSFYNNEISEKSEIFDDQFSVERPDGSNFTLKIRSTKLEDSAMYFCASSAQASEAFFGQGTRLTVV.

CDR3 bases: TGTGCCAGTAGGGATGCCGGGGAGCTGTTTTTT. Amino acids: CASRDAGELFF. The rearrangement links TRBV19 to TRBJ2-2, with unresolved D. V lost 6 bases to trimming and J lost 6 bases, with 5 bases between them. This CDR3 contains 11 residues. In germline, CDR1 is LNHDA, CDR2 SQIVND (reference sequence).

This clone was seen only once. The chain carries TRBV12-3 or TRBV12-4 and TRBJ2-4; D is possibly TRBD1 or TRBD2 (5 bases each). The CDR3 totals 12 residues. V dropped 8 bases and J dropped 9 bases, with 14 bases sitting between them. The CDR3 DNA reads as TGTGCCAGCGCCTGGGGGTTCACCATTCAGTACTTC. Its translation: CASAWGFTIQYF.

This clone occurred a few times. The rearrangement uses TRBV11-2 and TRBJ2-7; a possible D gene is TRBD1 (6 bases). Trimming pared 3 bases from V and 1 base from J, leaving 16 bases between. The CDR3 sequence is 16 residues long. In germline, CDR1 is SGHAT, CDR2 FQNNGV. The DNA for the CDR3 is TGTGCCAGCAGCTTTCCTTTGCAGGGGAGATCCTACGAGCAGTACTTC. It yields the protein CASSFPLQGRSYEQYF. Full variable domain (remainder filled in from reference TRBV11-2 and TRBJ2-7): EAGVAQSPRYKIIEKRQSVAFWCNPISGHATLYWYQQILGQGPKLLIQFQNNGVVDDSQLPKDRFSAERLKGVDSTLKIQPAKLEDSAVYLCASSFPLQGRSYEQYFGPGTRLTVT.

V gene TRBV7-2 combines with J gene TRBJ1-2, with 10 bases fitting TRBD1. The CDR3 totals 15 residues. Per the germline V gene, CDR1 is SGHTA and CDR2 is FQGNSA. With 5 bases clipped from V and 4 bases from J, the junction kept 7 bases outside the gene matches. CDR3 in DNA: TGTGCCAGCAGCCCCCAGACAGGGGGCGGCTATGGCTACACCTTC. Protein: CASSPQTGGGYGYTF.

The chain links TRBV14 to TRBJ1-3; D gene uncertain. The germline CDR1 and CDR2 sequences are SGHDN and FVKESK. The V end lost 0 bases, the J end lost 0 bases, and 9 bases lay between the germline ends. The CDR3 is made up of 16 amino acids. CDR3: CASSQDSYSSGNTIYF. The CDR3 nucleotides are TGTGCCAGCAGCCAAGATTCATACAGCTCTGGAAACACCATATATTTT.

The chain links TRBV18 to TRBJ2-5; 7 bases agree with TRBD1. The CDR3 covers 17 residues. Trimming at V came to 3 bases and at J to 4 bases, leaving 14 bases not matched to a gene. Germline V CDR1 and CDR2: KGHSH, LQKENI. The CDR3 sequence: CASSPPKTGIFGETQYF. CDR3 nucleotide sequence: TGTGCCAGCTCACCCCCAAAGACAGGGATTTTCGGAGAGACCCAGTACTTC.

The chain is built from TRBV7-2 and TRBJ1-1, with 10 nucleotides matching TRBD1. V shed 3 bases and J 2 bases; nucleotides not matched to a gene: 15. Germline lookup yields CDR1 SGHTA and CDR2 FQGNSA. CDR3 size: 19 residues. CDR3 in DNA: TGTGCCAGCAGCTTCTCCGCCTTTAGGACAGGGGGGGCCAACACTGAAGCTTTCTTT. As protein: CASSFSAFRTGGANTEAFF.

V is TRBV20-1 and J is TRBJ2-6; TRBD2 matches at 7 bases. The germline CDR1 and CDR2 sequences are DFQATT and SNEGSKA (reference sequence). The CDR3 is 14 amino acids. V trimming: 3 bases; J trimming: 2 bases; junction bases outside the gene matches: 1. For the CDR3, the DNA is TGCAGTGCTAGTGGGAGGGCTGGGGCCAACGTCCTGACTTTC. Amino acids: CSASGRAGANVLTF.

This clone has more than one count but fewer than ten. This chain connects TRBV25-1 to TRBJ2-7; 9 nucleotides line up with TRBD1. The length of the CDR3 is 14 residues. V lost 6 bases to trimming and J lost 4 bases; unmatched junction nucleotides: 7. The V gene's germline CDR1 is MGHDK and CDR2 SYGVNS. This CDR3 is CASSREQGAYEQYF. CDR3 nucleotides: TGTGCCAGCAGCCGCGAACAGGGGGCATACGAGCAGTACTTC.

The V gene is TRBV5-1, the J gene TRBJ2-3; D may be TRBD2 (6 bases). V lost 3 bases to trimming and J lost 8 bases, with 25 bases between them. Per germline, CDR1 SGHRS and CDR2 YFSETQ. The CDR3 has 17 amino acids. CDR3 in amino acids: CASSSTFRTGDGGTQYF. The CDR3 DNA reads TGCGCCAGCAGCTCCACCTTTAGGACTGGGGACGGGGGTACGCAGTATTTT.

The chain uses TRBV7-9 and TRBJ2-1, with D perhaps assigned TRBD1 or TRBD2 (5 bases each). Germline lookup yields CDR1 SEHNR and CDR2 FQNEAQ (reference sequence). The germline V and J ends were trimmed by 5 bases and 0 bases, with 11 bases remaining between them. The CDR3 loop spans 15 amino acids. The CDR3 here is CASSLRDGSYNEQFF. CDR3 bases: TGTGCCAGCAGCCTCCGGGACGGCTCCTACAATGAGCAGTTCTTC.

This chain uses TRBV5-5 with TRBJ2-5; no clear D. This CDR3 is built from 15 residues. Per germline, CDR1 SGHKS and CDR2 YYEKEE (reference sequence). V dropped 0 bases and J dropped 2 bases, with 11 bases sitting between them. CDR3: CASSLVPERQETQYF. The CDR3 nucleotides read TGTGCCAGCAGCTTGGTACCAGAACGGCAAGAGACCCAGTACTTC.

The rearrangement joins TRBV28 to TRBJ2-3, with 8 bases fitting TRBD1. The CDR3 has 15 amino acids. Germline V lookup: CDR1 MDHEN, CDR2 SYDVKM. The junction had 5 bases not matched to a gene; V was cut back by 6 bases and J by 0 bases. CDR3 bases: TGTGCCAGCAGAGATACAGGGGGGAGCACAGATACGCAGTATTTT. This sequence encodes CASRDTGGSTDTQYF.

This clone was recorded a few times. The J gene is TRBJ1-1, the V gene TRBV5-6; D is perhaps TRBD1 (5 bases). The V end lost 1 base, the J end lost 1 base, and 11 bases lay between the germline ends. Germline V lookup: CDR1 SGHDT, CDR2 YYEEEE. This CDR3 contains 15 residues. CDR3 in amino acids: CASSLWGRPNTEAFF. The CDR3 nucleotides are TGTGCCAGCAGCTTGTGGGGCAGGCCGAACACTGAAGCTTTCTTT.

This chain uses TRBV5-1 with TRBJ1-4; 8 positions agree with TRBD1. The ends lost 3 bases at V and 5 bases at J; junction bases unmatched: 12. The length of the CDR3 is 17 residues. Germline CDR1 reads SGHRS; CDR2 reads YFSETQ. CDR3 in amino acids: CASSYTGGKLSNEKLFF. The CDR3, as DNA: TGCGCCAGCAGCTACACAGGGGGGAAGCTATCGAATGAAAAACTGTTTTTT.

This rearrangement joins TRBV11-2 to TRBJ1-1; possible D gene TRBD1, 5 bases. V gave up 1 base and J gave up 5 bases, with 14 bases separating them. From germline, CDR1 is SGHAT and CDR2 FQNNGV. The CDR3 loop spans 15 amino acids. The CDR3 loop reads CASSLVPGSWTEAFF. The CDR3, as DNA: TGTGCCAGCAGCTTAGTCCCAGGGTCTTGGACTGAAGCTTTCTTT.